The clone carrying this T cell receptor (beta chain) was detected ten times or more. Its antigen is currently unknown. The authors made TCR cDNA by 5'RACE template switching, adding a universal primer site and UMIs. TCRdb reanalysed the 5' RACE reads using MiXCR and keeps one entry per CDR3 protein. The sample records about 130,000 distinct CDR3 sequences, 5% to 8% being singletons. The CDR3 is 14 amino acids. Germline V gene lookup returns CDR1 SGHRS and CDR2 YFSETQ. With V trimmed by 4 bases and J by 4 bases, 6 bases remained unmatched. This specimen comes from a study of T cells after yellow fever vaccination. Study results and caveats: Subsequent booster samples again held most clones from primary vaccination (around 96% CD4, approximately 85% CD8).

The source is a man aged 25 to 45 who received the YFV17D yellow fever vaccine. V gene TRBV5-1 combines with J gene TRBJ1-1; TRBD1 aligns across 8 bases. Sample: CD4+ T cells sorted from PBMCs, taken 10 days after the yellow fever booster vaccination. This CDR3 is CASSPGGGGTEAFF. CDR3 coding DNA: TGCGCCAGCAGCCCAGGGGGCGGAGGCACTGAAGCTTTCTTT.